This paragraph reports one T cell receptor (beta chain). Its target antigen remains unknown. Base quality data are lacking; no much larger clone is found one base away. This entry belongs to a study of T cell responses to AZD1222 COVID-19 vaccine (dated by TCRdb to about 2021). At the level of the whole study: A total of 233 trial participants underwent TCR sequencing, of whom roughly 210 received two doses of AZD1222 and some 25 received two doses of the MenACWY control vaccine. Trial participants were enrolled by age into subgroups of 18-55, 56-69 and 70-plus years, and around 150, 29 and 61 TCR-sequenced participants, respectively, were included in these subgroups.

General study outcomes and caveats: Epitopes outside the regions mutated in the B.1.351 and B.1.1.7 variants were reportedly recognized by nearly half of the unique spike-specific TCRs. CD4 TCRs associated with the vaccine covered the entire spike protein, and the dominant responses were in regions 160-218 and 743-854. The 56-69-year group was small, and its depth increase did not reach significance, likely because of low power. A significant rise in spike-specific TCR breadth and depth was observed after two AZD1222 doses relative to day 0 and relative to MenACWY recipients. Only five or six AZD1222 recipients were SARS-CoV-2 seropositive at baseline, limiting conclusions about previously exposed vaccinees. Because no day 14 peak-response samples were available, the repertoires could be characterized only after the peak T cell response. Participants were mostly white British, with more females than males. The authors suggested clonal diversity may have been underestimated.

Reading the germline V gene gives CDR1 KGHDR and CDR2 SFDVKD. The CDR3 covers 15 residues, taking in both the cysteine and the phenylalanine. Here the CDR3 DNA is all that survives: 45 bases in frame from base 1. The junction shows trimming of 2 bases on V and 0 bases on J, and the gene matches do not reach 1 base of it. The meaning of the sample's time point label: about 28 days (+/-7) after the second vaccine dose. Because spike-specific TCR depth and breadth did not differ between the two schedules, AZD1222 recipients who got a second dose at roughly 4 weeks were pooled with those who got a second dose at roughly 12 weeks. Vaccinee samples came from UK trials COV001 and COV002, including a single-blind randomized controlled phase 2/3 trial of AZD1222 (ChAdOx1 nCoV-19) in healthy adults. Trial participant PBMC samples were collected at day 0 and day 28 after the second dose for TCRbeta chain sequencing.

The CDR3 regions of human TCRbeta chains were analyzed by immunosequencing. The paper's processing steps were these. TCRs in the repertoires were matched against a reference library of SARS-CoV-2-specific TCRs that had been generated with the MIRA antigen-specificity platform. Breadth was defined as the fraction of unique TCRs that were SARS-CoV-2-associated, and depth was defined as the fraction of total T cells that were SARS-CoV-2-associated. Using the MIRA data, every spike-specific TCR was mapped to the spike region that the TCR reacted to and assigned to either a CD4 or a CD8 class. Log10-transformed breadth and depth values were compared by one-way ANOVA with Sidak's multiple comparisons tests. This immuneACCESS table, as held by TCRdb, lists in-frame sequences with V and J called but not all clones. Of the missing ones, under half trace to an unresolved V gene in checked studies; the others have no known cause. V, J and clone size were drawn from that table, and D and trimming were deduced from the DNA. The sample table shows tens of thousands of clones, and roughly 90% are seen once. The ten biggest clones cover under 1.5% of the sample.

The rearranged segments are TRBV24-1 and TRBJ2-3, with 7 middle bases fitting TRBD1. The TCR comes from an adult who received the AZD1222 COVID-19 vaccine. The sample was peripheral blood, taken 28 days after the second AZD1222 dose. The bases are TGTGCCACCAGTGATTGGACAGGTAGCACAGATACGCAGTATTTT. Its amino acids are CATSDWTGSTDTQYF.